A selection of T cell receptor beta chains follows, all from one sample in a study of neurological immune-mediated disorders. From the 5' RACE reads, TCRdb called clonotypes with MiXCR, one entry per CDR3 protein. The table shows around 30,000 distinct CDR3 sequences, with roughly 2.5% occurring only once. The sample consisted of PBMCs. The receptor set was obtained from a woman in her fifties or sixties with multiple sclerosis. Both conserved end residues are part of each CDR3. A D gene is named only where the DNA matches it firmly. Size is omitted from some rows. Given values are once, few, many or a class for expanded clones.

V gene: TRBV6-6; J gene: TRBJ1-6; D gene: NA; clone size: many; CDR3 DNA: TGTGCCAGCAGTTACGAGGGAATGACGCCCCTCCACTTT; CDR3 protein: CASSYEGMTPLHF
V gene: TRBV7-9; J gene: TRBJ1-1; D gene: NA; clone size: many; CDR3 DNA: TGTGCCAGCAGCTTAGAGGGGGGCCTGAACACTGAAGCTTTCTTT; CDR3 protein: CASSLEGGLNTEAFF
V gene: TRBV2; J gene: TRBJ2-7; D gene: TRBD1; clone size: many; CDR3 DNA: TGTGCCAGCAGACCCGGGACAGGGACCTACGAGCAGTACTTC; CDR3 protein: CASRPGTGTYEQYF
V gene: TRBV12-3/TRBV12-4; J gene: TRBJ1-6; D gene: NA; clone size: many; CDR3 DNA: TGTGCCAGCAGCCTACTCGAGAATTCACCCCTCCACTTT; CDR3 protein: CASSLLENSPLHF
V gene: TRBV20-1; J gene: TRBJ1-2; D gene: NA; clone size: many; CDR3 DNA: TGCAGTGCTAGAAATAACTATGGCTACACCTTC; CDR3 protein: CSARNNYGYTF
V gene: TRBV30; J gene: TRBJ2-2; D gene: NA; clone size: many; CDR3 DNA: TGTGCCTGGAGCCCAGAGACTAGGAACACCGGGGAGCTGTTTTTT; CDR3 protein: CAWSPETRNTGELFF
V gene: TRBV20-1; J gene: TRBJ1-1; D gene: NA; clone size: many; CDR3 DNA: TGCAGCTCAGGGAGAGGAAGGACTGAAGCTTTCTTT; CDR3 protein: CSSGRGRTEAFF
V gene: TRBV5-1; J gene: TRBJ1-1; D gene: NA; clone size: many; CDR3 DNA: TGCGCCAGCAGCTTAAGCATACTGAACACTGAAGCTTTCTTT; CDR3 protein: CASSLSILNTEAFF
V gene: TRBV29-1; J gene: TRBJ1-1; D gene: TRBD1; clone size: many; CDR3 DNA: TGCAGCGTTGAACAGGGGGGGAACACTGAAGCTTTCTTT; CDR3 protein: CSVEQGGNTEAFF
V gene: TRBV20-1; J gene: TRBJ2-7; D gene: NA; clone size: NA; CDR3 DNA: TGCAGTGCTACCAGGGGTGGAACCTACGAGCAGTACTTC; CDR3 protein: CSATRGGTYEQYF
V gene: TRBV5-5; J gene: TRBJ1-2; D gene: NA; clone size: many; CDR3 DNA: TGTGCCAGCAGGGGTGACACAAACTATGGCTACACCTTC; CDR3 protein: CASRGDTNYGYTF
V gene: TRBV28; J gene: TRBJ2-7; D gene: NA; clone size: many; CDR3 DNA: TGTGCCAGCAGTCCTCTCGGGGTGAGCTACGAGCAGTACTTC; CDR3 protein: CASSPLGVSYEQYF
V gene: TRBV11-2; J gene: TRBJ1-1; D gene: TRBD1; clone size: many; CDR3 DNA: TGTGCCAGCAGTTCTCAGGGGGCAACCGAAGCTTTCTTT; CDR3 protein: CASSSQGATEAFF
V gene: TRBV7-2; J gene: TRBJ2-3; D gene: TRBD2; clone size: many; CDR3 DNA: TGTGCCAGCAGCTTAGGGCTAGCGGGGGATTTAGATACGCAGTATTTT; CDR3 protein: CASSLGLAGDLDTQYF
V gene: TRBV10-3; J gene: TRBJ1-6; D gene: NA; clone size: many; CDR3 DNA: TGTGCCATCAGTGAGCTCGGGGGCCCTCATAATTCACCCCTCAACTTT; CDR3 protein: CAISELGGPHNSPLNF
V gene: TRBV5-1; J gene: TRBJ1-1; D gene: NA; clone size: many; CDR3 DNA: TGCGCCAGCAGCTTGAGACAGCAGAACACTGAAGCTTTCTTT; CDR3 protein: CASSLRQQNTEAFF
V gene: TRBV5-1; J gene: TRBJ1-1; D gene: NA; clone size: many; CDR3 DNA: TGCGCCAGCAGCTTGGGGCAGGGAGGGGATTCTTTCTTT; CDR3 protein: CASSLGQGGDSFF
V gene: TRBV7-2; J gene: TRBJ2-7; D gene: NA; clone size: many; CDR3 DNA: TGTGCCAGCAGCTCAAACCGGGCCTACGAGCAGTACTTC; CDR3 protein: CASSSNRAYEQYF
V gene: TRBV7-2; J gene: TRBJ1-5; D gene: TRBD1; clone size: few; CDR3 DNA: TGTTCCAGCAGCCAAACAGGGGGGAGCAATCAGCCCCAGCATTTT; CDR3 protein: CSSSQTGGSNQPQHF
V gene: TRBV6-6; J gene: TRBJ2-1; D gene: TRBD2; clone size: many; CDR3 DNA: TGTGCCAGCAGTTTAAAGGTAGCGGGGGTCAACAATGAGCAGTTCTTC; CDR3 protein: CASSLKVAGVNNEQFF
V gene: TRBV7-2; J gene: TRBJ1-4; D gene: TRBD1; clone size: many; CDR3 DNA: TGTGCCAGCAGCTCGCCAAGGACAGGGTGGGAAAAACTGTTTTTT; CDR3 protein: CASSSPRTGWEKLFF
V gene: TRBV4-1; J gene: TRBJ1-1; D gene: NA; clone size: NA; CDR3 DNA: TGCGCCAGCAGCCAACCAAGGAAAGGCGGCAGCGATAACACTGAAGCTTTCTTT; CDR3 protein: CASSQPRKGGSDNTEAFF
V gene: TRBV24-1; J gene: TRBJ2-3; D gene: NA; clone size: many; CDR3 DNA: TGTGCCACCAGTGATTTGAAGGGAGACACAGATACGCAGTATTTT; CDR3 protein: CATSDLKGDTDTQYF
V gene: TRBV20-1; J gene: TRBJ1-1; D gene: NA; clone size: medium-sized; CDR3 DNA: TGCAGTGCTAGTAACAGGAAAGATGAAGCTTTCTTT; CDR3 protein: CSASNRKDEAFF
V gene: TRBV7-9; J gene: TRBJ1-2; D gene: TRBD1; clone size: many; CDR3 DNA: TGTGCCAGCAGCTGGTGGACAGGGGGTGATGGCTACACCTTC; CDR3 protein: CASSWWTGGDGYTF
V gene: TRBV10-3; J gene: TRBJ2-1; D gene: NA; clone size: many; CDR3 DNA: TGTGCCACCTCGGGGGGCGGGGATGAGCAGTTCTTC; CDR3 protein: CATSGGGDEQFF
V gene: TRBV3-1; J gene: TRBJ1-4; D gene: TRBD1; clone size: many; CDR3 DNA: TGTGCCAGCAGCCCGAGAGGACAGGTGAATGAAAAACTGTTTTTT; CDR3 protein: CASSPRGQVNEKLFF
V gene: TRBV7-9; J gene: TRBJ2-1; D gene: NA; clone size: many; CDR3 DNA: TGTGCCAGCAGCCCCCCCCCGGACTACAATGAGCAGTTCTTC; CDR3 protein: CASSPPPDYNEQFF
V gene: TRBV20-1; J gene: TRBJ2-3; D gene: NA; clone size: many; CDR3 DNA: TGCAGTGCCACCCGGTTGACATCCGGCACAGATACGCAGTATTTT; CDR3 protein: CSATRLTSGTDTQYF
V gene: TRBV10-3; J gene: TRBJ1-3; D gene: NA; clone size: many; CDR3 DNA: TGTGCCATCAGTGAGTCGGCTGTGGAGCGAACCTCTGGAAACACCATATATTTT; CDR3 protein: CAISESAVERTSGNTIYF
V gene: TRBV5-1; J gene: TRBJ2-5; D gene: TRBD1; clone size: many; CDR3 DNA: TGCGCCACGTCCCGGGACAGGGGCAGACTGGAGACCCAGTACTTC; CDR3 protein: CATSRDRGRLETQYF
V gene: TRBV9; J gene: TRBJ2-1; D gene: TRBD2; clone size: many; CDR3 DNA: TGTGCCAGCAGCGTGAGACCCCTTCTAGCGGGGGGGTACAATGAGCAGTTCTTC; CDR3 protein: CASSVRPLLAGGYNEQFF
V gene: TRBV20-1; J gene: TRBJ1-5; D gene: NA; clone size: many; CDR3 DNA: TGCAGTGCTAGAGTGACGGCGGGGGGAGGCAATCAGCCCCAGAATTTT; CDR3 protein: CSARVTAGGGNQPQNF
V gene: TRBV14; J gene: TRBJ1-4; D gene: NA; clone size: many; CDR3 DNA: TGTGCCAGCAGCCCTCGGACCCTAGGGAGAGAAGAAAAACTGTTTTTT; CDR3 protein: CASSPRTLGREEKLFF
V gene: TRBV5-1; J gene: TRBJ2-5; D gene: TRBD2; clone size: many; CDR3 DNA: TGCGCCAGCACCGATCTAGCGGGAGAGGGGGAGACCCAGTACTTC; CDR3 protein: CASTDLAGEGETQYF
V gene: TRBV11-2; J gene: TRBJ2-3; D gene: NA; clone size: few; CDR3 DNA: TGTGCCAGCAGCGTCGGACTGGCCGGCACAGATACGCAGTATTTT; CDR3 protein: CASSVGLAGTDTQYF
V gene: TRBV27; J gene: TRBJ2-1; D gene: TRBD1; clone size: few; CDR3 DNA: TGTGCCAGCAGTTACTTAACCGGGACAGGGGGCGAATACTTC; CDR3 protein: CASSYLTGTGGEYF
V gene: TRBV29-1; J gene: TRBJ1-5; D gene: TRBD1; clone size: many; CDR3 DNA: TGCAGCGTTGACAGGGGGCAGGGTCAGCCCCAGCATTTT; CDR3 protein: CSVDRGQGQPQHF
V gene: TRBV5-1; J gene: TRBJ1-1; D gene: NA; clone size: many; CDR3 DNA: TGCGCCAGCAGCTTGGGCCGTAGATCTAACACTGAAGCTTTCTTT; CDR3 protein: CASSLGRRSNTEAFF
V gene: TRBV10-3; J gene: TRBJ2-1; D gene: NA; clone size: NA; CDR3 DNA: TGTGCCATCGGGGGACGGGAGTCCTCCGAGCAGTTCTTC; CDR3 protein: CAIGGRESSEQFF
V gene: TRBV28; J gene: TRBJ1-1; D gene: NA; clone size: many; CDR3 DNA: TGTGCCAGCACCAAAATCGTGGGAACTGAAGCTTTCTTT; CDR3 protein: CASTKIVGTEAFF
V gene: TRBV10-3; J gene: TRBJ2-2; D gene: TRBD2; clone size: many; CDR3 DNA: TGTGCCATCAAGGGCAGCTCTAGCGGGAGCACGCTGTTTTTT; CDR3 protein: CAIKGSSSGSTLFF
V gene: TRBV20-1; J gene: TRBJ2-1; D gene: TRBD1; clone size: many; CDR3 DNA: TGCAGTGCTAGAGACCCGACAGGGTCTACAGTTGAGCAGTTCTTC; CDR3 protein: CSARDPTGSTVEQFF
V gene: TRBV20-1; J gene: TRBJ2-7; D gene: NA; clone size: many; CDR3 DNA: TGCAGTGCTACCACTCCCAGGGCTCCCTACGAGCAGTACTTC; CDR3 protein: CSATTPRAPYEQYF
V gene: TRBV20-1; J gene: TRBJ2-1; D gene: NA; clone size: many; CDR3 DNA: TGCAGTGCTAGTTTCTCGCGGAGCTCCTACAATGAGCAGTTCTTC; CDR3 protein: CSASFSRSSYNEQFF
V gene: TRBV20-1; J gene: TRBJ1-5; D gene: NA; clone size: many; CDR3 DNA: TGCAGTGCCCAATACGGAGGCAATCAGCCCCAGCATTTT; CDR3 protein: CSAQYGGNQPQHF
V gene: TRBV19; J gene: TRBJ1-2; D gene: NA; clone size: few; CDR3 DNA: TGTGCCAGTAGTATAGAGCTCTATGGCTACACCTTC; CDR3 protein: CASSIELYGYTF
V gene: TRBV20-1; J gene: TRBJ2-7; D gene: NA; clone size: few; CDR3 DNA: TGCAGTGCTCCAGCACAGGGTTGGCAGTACTTC; CDR3 protein: CSAPAQGWQYF
V gene: TRBV20-1; J gene: TRBJ2-6; D gene: NA; clone size: many; CDR3 DNA: TGCAGTGCTAGAGATATGTTGGCGAACGGGCTCTCTGGGGCCAACGTCCTGACTTTC; CDR3 protein: CSARDMLANGLSGANVLTF
V gene: TRBV10-3; J gene: TRBJ2-5; D gene: NA; clone size: few; CDR3 DNA: TGTGCCATCAGTGAGTCCGGGTTAAACCAAGAGACCCAGTACTTC; CDR3 protein: CAISESGLNQETQYF
V gene: TRBV6-2/TRBV6-3; J gene: TRBJ2-7; D gene: TRBD2; clone size: many; CDR3 DNA: TGTGCCAGCAGTTCTAGCGGGGGAACCTACGAGCAGTACTTC; CDR3 protein: CASSSSGGTYEQYF
V gene: TRBV5-6; J gene: TRBJ1-1; D gene: TRBD1; clone size: many; CDR3 DNA: TGTGCCAGCAGCCTGGGACAGGGGGTCTTCGACACTGAAGCTTTCTTT; CDR3 protein: CASSLGQGVFDTEAFF
V gene: TRBV19; J gene: TRBJ2-7; D gene: TRBD1; clone size: NA; CDR3 DNA: TGTGCCAGTAGTATACACGACAGGGGATACGAGCAGTACTTC; CDR3 protein: CASSIHDRGYEQYF
V gene: TRBV7-2; J gene: TRBJ2-2; D gene: NA; clone size: few; CDR3 DNA: TGTGCCAGCAGCTTATCTAGCGAGGGGGAGCTGTTTTTT; CDR3 protein: CASSLSSEGELFF
V gene: TRBV5-8; J gene: TRBJ1-5; D gene: TRBD1; clone size: many; CDR3 DNA: TGTGCCAGCAGCGCGACAGGGGGCAACAATCAGCCCCAGCATTTT; CDR3 protein: CASSATGGNNQPQHF